This T cell receptor (beta chain) was identified in a study of regulatory T cells in long-lasting Graves disease. Findings of the study overall: Favored gene segments in persistent disease were TRBV28, TRBJ1-2 and TRBJ2-5.

Investigators prepared the TCR beta libraries by applying iRepertoire HTBI primers and Arm-PCR of CDR3 regions. One entry per CDR3 protein results from TCRdb running MiXCR on the multiplex PCR reads. The table includes about 500,000 distinct CDR3 sequences, more than 10% detected once. In this sample, this clonotype turned up many times. Its target is not known. Trimming cost V 1 base and J 9 bases; bases outside gene matches: 3. CDR3 length equals 13 residues. CDR1 is SGHAT and CDR2 is FQNNGV in the germline V gene. Time point here: newly diagnosed GD, antithyroid drugs for less than 3 months. Extracted PBMC RNA gave rise to the TCR library. Graves' disease diagnosis was established per American Thyroid Association guidelines. The source of the patients was an endocrinology department in Xi'an, China. The same specimen was also included in a second study, on T cells in Graves' hyperthyroidism and ophthalmopathy.

This TCR came from a woman younger than 45 with Graves disease. The specimen was peripheral blood mononuclear cells (PBMCs), collected at new diagnosis, from a patient treated with antithyroid drugs. The chain joins TRBV11-2 to TRBJ2-1; 7 bases align to TRBD2. CDR3 DNA: TGTGCCAGCAGCTTAGTAAGGGAGGGTGAGCAGTTCTTC. This codes for CASSLVREGEQFF.